There are a few counts of the clone carrying this TCR beta chain. Germline V gene data show CDR1 as SGHTA and CDR2 as FQGNSA. The CDR3 is made up of 15 amino acids. V lost 5 bases, J lost 2 bases, and 14 bases lay in between. Through a sample-barcoded 5' primer and a J-beta primer mix, a second PCR was run for roughly 6 to 11 cycles. TCRdb recomputed calls from the 5' RACE reads with MiXCR, one row per CDR3 protein. Counted here are around 790,000 distinct CDR3 sequences, roughly 44% occurring once; the ten biggest clones make up roughly 19%. This specimen belongs to a study of blood T cells in healthy people across ages.

The chain links TRBV7-2 to TRBJ2-3, with TRBD2 as a possible D gene (6 bases). This clonotype was obtained from a man aged 55 to 70 in good health. Sample: blood. The CDR3 is CASSAYWRDTDTQYF. CDR3 bases: TGTGCCAGCAGCGCCTATTGGCGGGACACAGATACGCAGTATTTT.